This T cell receptor (beta chain) was found in a study of blood T cell repertoires in COVID-19. Across the study: T cells, B-cell-depleted T cells, or PBMCs provided the cDNA or gDNA that served as material.

The germline V gene encodes CDR1 LGHNT and CDR2 FRNRAP. The V end was cut by 3 bases, the J end by 1 base, with 13 bases between. This CDR3 region has 17 residues. The cohort comprised adults aged roughly 18 to 100 years residing in approximately 25 US areas. Symptom resolution, clearance, or two negative PCRs marked donors in Cohort 3 as recovered. Authors' analysis steps: Reference gene primer amplification yielded estimated nucleated cell counts. Some clones are missing from TCRdb's copy, which holds only in-frame ones; the method was immunoSEQ multiplex PCR. V, J and clone size reflect that table, while D and trimming were determined from the DNA. The sample has approximately 450,000 clones; more than 80% are singletons.

The sequencing sample was made of PBMCs or T cells enriched from blood (not recorded which). The source of this sequence is a man aged 25-45 years who had recovered from COVID-19. V is TRBV12-5 and J is TRBJ2-6; weak D call: TRBD1 (6 bases). The CDR3 spells CASGLDWGQSGANVLTF. CDR3 DNA sequence: TGTGCTAGTGGTTTAGATTGGGGACAATCTGGGGCCAACGTCCTGACTTTC.